The 32 T cell receptor beta chains below come from one sample, sequenced in a study of human T cells and chemical hapten exposure. TCRdb analysed the RACE reads with MiXCR anew, one entry per CDR3 protein. The table records some 88,000 distinct CDR3 sequences, approximately 10% of them present only once. Time point: patch test 2, 6 weeks after DPC sensitization. Stated treatment: therapeutic diphenylcyclopropenone sensitization with weekly scalp DPC. The sequenced sample was whole blood, obtained in connection with sensitization to the hapten diphenylcyclopropenone (DPC). The receptors come from a middle-aged man with alopecia areata. Some clones in this sample may be carry-over from other donors' samples.

This clonotype was recorded at least ten times. The junction shows a germline mismatch at one end, possibly a read error. The chain employs TRBV10-3 and TRBJ1-4, with a tentative D call TRBD1 (6 bases). From germline, CDR1 is ENHRY and CDR2 SYGVKD. This CDR3 comprises 16 residues. This CDR3 reads CAIRASGGSGSEKLFF. CDR3 DNA sequence: TGTGCAATCAGAGCTTCCGGGGGCAGTGGATCTGAAAAACTGTTTTTT.

V gene TRBV6-6 combines with J gene TRBJ2-3; D not resolved. V lost 3 bases, J lost 4 bases, and 11 bases lay in between. This CDR3 has 14 amino acids. Germline V gives CDR1 MNHNY, CDR2 SVGAGI (reference sequence). This chain's CDR3 is CASSYTYFADTQYF. CDR3 nucleotide sequence: TGTGCCAGCAGTTATACCTATTTTGCAGATACGCAGTATTTT.

The chain has TRBV6-2 or TRBV6-3 and TRBJ2-3, with 9 bases that match TRBD2. CDR1 is MNHEY, CDR2 SVGEGT, per germline. Trimming removed 7 bases from V and 0 bases from J; junction bases left unmatched: 5. The CDR3 runs to 15 residues. CDR3: CASNRLAASTDTQYF. In nucleotides, the CDR3 is TGTGCCAGCAATCGACTAGCGGCTAGCACAGATACGCAGTATTTT.

The rearrangement links TRBV6-5 to TRBJ2-3; D uncertain. Germline CDR1 reads MNHEY; CDR2 reads SVGAGI. V lost 3 bases and J lost 2, with 15 bases in between. CDR3 size: 16 residues. This CDR3 reads CASSYSDGRDTDTQYF. The CDR3 DNA follows: TGTGCCAGCAGTTATTCGGACGGGCGCGACACAGATACGCAGTATTTT.

V and J are TRBV7-8 and TRBJ2-3; 8 bases match TRBD1. Germline CDR1 and CDR2: SGHVS and FQNEAQ. V lost 1 base to trimming and J lost 2 bases; unmatched junction nucleotides: 2. This CDR3 has 15 residues. The CDR3 loop reads CASSLGQGNTDTQYF. The CDR3 nucleotides are TGTGCCAGCAGCTTAGGACAGGGGAACACAGATACGCAGTATTTT.

This clonotype was recorded a few times. The V gene is TRBV6-5, the J gene TRBJ2-5; 9 nucleotides match TRBD1. Germline V gives CDR1 MNHEY, CDR2 SVGAGI. This CDR3 contains 14 residues. Trimming removed 6 bases from V and 4 bases from J; junction bases left unmatched: 6. The DNA of the CDR3 is TGTGCCAGCAGGCCGGGACAGGGAGGAGAGACCCAGTACTTC. Encoded protein: CASRPGQGGETQYF.

This clonotype was detected only a few times. The chain employs TRBV29-1 and TRBJ2-3; D is undetermined. Germline assignment: CDR1 SQVTM and CDR2 ANQGSEA. V was trimmed by 3 bases and J by 2 bases, leaving 15 bases between them. The length of the CDR3 is 15 residues. The CDR3 loop is CSVERQRDITDTQYF. CDR3 DNA sequence: TGCAGCGTTGAGCGGCAGCGTGACATCACAGATACGCAGTATTTT.

As DNA, the CDR3 is TGTGCCAGCAGTTACACCCTGGGGGGGAGCGGGCAGTTCTTC. Translation: CASSYTLGGSGQFF. This rearrangement joins TRBV6-2 or TRBV6-3 to TRBJ2-1, with 7 bases that match TRBD2. Germline values: CDR1 MNHEY, CDR2 SVGEGT. The CDR3 covers 14 residues. J was trimmed by 12 bases and V by 2 bases; bases with no gene match: 10.

The chain carries TRBV20-1 and TRBJ2-1, with D tentatively TRBD1 (6 bases). The germline V gene encodes CDR1 DFQATT and CDR2 SNEGSKA (reference sequence). Between the trimmed V and J ends, which lost 4 bases and 3 bases, there was a span of 19 bases. The CDR3 loop spans 16 amino acids. DNA of the CDR3: TGCAGTGCTACGCCCTATGGGGACACGAACTACAATGAGCAGTTCTTC. This encodes CSATPYGDTNYNEQFF.

The chain has TRBV5-1 and TRBJ2-1, with TRBD2 matching 8 bases. The CDR3 length is 17 residues. The germline CDR1 and CDR2 sequences are SGHRS and YFSETQ. Trimming cost V 4 bases and J 6 bases; bases outside gene matches: 15. CDR3 protein: CASSPQAGVPSPNEQFF. The CDR3 DNA sequence: TGCGCCAGCAGCCCTCAAGCGGGAGTCCCTTCTCCCAATGAGCAGTTCTTC.

This clonotype has ten or more counts. This chain connects TRBV29-1 to TRBJ1-1; TRBD1 aligns across 7 bases. Germline V gives CDR1 SQVTM, CDR2 ANQGSEA. J lost 7 bases, V lost 7 bases, and 9 bases had no gene match. The CDR3 spans 12 residues. In nucleotides, the CDR3 is TGCAGCGCAGAAAATACAGGGGATGAAGCTTTCTTT. Translation: CSAENTGDEAFF.

This clonotype was seen a few times. The chain carries TRBV28 and TRBJ2-1; the match to TRBD1 covers 9 bases. The CDR3 consists of 15 residues. The junction had 8 bases not matched to a gene; V was cut back by 4 bases and J by 7 bases. Germline loops: CDR1 MDHEN, CDR2 SYDVKM. This CDR3 reads CASSSPGTGKNEQFF. The CDR3, as DNA: TGTGCCAGCAGTTCCCCCGGGACAGGGAAGAATGAGCAGTTCTTC.

This clonotype was seen a few times. V gene TRBV5-4 combines with J gene TRBJ1-2; 8 bases are shared with TRBD1. The J segment lost 3 bases and the V segment lost 2 bases, leaving 6 bases of the junction unmatched. This CDR3 has 15 amino acids. Germline CDR1 and CDR2: SGHNT and YYREEE (reference sequence). CDR3 sequence: CASSLDAGGDYGYTF. The CDR3, as DNA: TGTGCCAGCAGCTTAGATGCAGGGGGCGACTATGGCTACACCTTC.

This clonotype was seen more than once but under ten times. The J gene is TRBJ2-7, the V gene TRBV7-2, with D hard to call. The V and J ends lost 4 bases and 7 bases respectively, with 11 bases between them. CDR3 length: 12 residues. Per germline, CDR1 SGHTA and CDR2 FQGNSA. The CDR3 loop is CASSSSGREQYF. CDR3 bases: TGTGCCAGCAGCTCTTCTGGAAGGGAGCAGTACTTC.

CDR3 loop: CSAASGSDIQYF. For the CDR3, the DNA is TGCAGTGCTGCTAGCGGGAGTGACATTCAGTACTTC. This chain links TRBV20-1 with TRBJ2-4, with 10 positions matching TRBD2. The germline V gene encodes CDR1 DFQATT and CDR2 SNEGSKA (reference sequence). V lost 5 bases to trimming and J lost 8 bases; unmatched junction nucleotides: 3. This CDR3 has 12 amino acids.

This clonotype was observed a few times. The V gene is TRBV6-2 or TRBV6-3, the J gene TRBJ2-1, with 12 positions matching TRBD2. Trimming removed 5 bases from V and 4 bases from J; junction bases left unmatched: 12. Germline lookup yields CDR1 MNHEY and CDR2 SVGEGT. The CDR3 covers 18 residues. The CDR3 DNA sequence: TGTGCCAGCAGTCCTGGAACTAGCGGGAGGATTAAGTACAATGAGCAGTTCTTC. As protein: CASSPGTSGRIKYNEQFF.

Ten or more counts support this clonotype. The V and J genes are TRBV29-1 and TRBJ1-3; 8 positions agree with TRBD1. This CDR3 is built from 15 residues. Germline V gene lookup returns CDR1 SQVTM and CDR2 ANQGSEA. Here the CDR3 reads CGGTGWIGSGNTIYF. CDR3 DNA sequence: TGCGGGGGGACAGGCTGGATAGGCTCTGGAAACACCATATATTTT.

This clonotype was recorded a few times. The genes are TRBV7-9 and TRBJ2-7, with 7 bases fitting TRBD1. CDR1 is SEHNR, CDR2 FQNEAQ, per germline (reference sequence). The V gene end was trimmed by 4 bases and the J gene end by 0 bases; junction bases not matched to a gene: 3. This CDR3 comprises 14 residues. The CDR3 protein is CASSSTGISYEQYF. CDR3 DNA sequence: TGTGCCAGCAGCTCGACAGGGATCTCCTACGAGCAGTACTTC.

Remarks on this clonotype: A much larger clone differs by one base, so this may be a read error. The V and J genes are TRBV6-1 and TRBJ1-2; TRBD1 matches 7 bases. Germline V gene data show CDR1 as MNHNS and CDR2 as SASEGT. The CDR3 is 15 residues long. V was pared by 4 bases and J by 3 bases, with 8 bases of the junction left unmatched. This CDR3 is CASSVNRGLYYGYTF. CDR3 sequence (DNA): TGTGCCAGCAGTGTTAACAGGGGATTATACTATGGCTACACCTTC.

This chain connects TRBV7-8 to TRBJ2-5; 7 bases align to TRBD1. The CDR3 has 13 amino acids. The trim removed 6 bases at V and 5 bases at J, leaving 6 bases unmatched. Germline CDR1 and CDR2: SGHVS and FQNEAQ. The CDR3 nucleotides are TGTGCCAGCAGGCATAGGGGGCGGGAGACCCAGTACTTC. It yields the protein CASRHRGRETQYF.

This clonotype was recorded once. V is TRBV6-5 and J is TRBJ1-5; a weak D match, TRBD1 (5 bases). The CDR3 loop spans 15 amino acids. Germline V gene data show CDR1 as MNHEY and CDR2 as SVGAGI. Trimming cost V 0 bases and J 1 base, with 7 bases left between them. The CDR3 DNA reads TGTGCCAGCAGTTACTCCCGGGACAGCAATCAGCCCCAGCATTTT. Protein sequence: CASSYSRDSNQPQHF.

This clonotype has more than one count but fewer than ten. V usage is TRBV4-3 and J usage is TRBJ2-3; TRBD1 or TRBD2 may be the D gene (6 bases each). Germline values: CDR1 LGHNA, CDR2 YSLEER. The CDR3 extends over 14 amino acids. Between the trimmed V and J ends, which lost 6 bases and 4 bases, there was a span of 14 bases. As DNA, the CDR3 is TGCGCCAGCAGTCAACAGGGAGGACCAGATACGCAGTATTTT. Translation: CASSQQGGPDTQYF.

V and J are TRBV6-2 or TRBV6-3 and TRBJ1-1; tentative D call: TRBD1 (5 bases). V dropped 5 bases and J dropped 6 bases, with 13 bases sitting between them. The CDR3 has 13 residues. Germline CDR1 is MNHEY and CDR2 is SVGEGT. The CDR3 coding sequence is TGTGCCAGCAGTCAACGGACACCACCTGAAGCTTTCTTT. It specifies CASSQRTPPEAFF.

The V call is TRBV12-3 or TRBV12-4, the J call TRBJ1-2; D is possibly TRBD1 (5 bases). This CDR3 has 14 amino acids. Trimming cost V 1 base and J 8 bases, with 14 bases left between them. DNA of the CDR3: TGTGCCAGCAGTTTAGGACTTCTCGAGGGGGGCTACACCTTC. This sequence encodes CASSLGLLEGGYTF.

The chain links TRBV18 to TRBJ2-7; maybe TRBD1 (5 bases). The V end lost 3 bases, the J end lost 0 bases, and 9 bases lay between the germline ends. Per germline, CDR1 KGHSH and CDR2 LQKENI. The CDR3 is made up of 14 amino acids. CDR3 residues: CASSPAGLSYEQYF. In DNA, the CDR3 is TGTGCCAGCTCACCGGCAGGGCTCTCCTACGAGCAGTACTTC.

This clonotype was seen ten or more times. The CDR3 region has the DNA TGTGCCAGCAACAAAAGGCCAGCGGGAGACTACTACGAGCAGTACGTC. Its translation: CASNKRPAGDYYEQYV. This rearrangement joins TRBV21-1 to TRBJ2-7; TRBD2, the table's D call, was not compared with the DNA. TRBV21-1 is a pseudogene segment. The CDR3 totals 16 residues.

V and J are TRBV20-1 and TRBJ1-5; D is unresolved. Trimming shortened V by 1 base and J by 0 bases, and 13 bases separated the two germline ends. Germline CDR1 DFQATT, CDR2 SNEGSKA (reference sequence). The CDR3 extends over 16 amino acids. CDR3 protein: CSARGWSDYSNQPQHF. As DNA, the CDR3 is TGCAGTGCTAGAGGGTGGAGCGATTATAGCAATCAGCCCCAGCATTTT.

This chain joins TRBV3-1 and TRBJ2-1, with TRBD2 identical over 15 bases. The CDR3 spans 19 residues. The trim removed 1 base at V and 8 bases at J, leaving 12 bases unmatched. Germline CDR1 reads LGHDT; CDR2 reads YNNKEL (reference sequence). CDR3 sequence reads: CASSQVYWTSGRAPDEQFF. The CDR3 bases are TGTGCCAGCAGCCAAGTTTATTGGACTAGCGGGAGGGCCCCCGATGAGCAGTTCTTC.

This clonotype was counted at least ten times. The J gene is TRBJ1-1, the V gene TRBV6-2 or TRBV6-3; D is possibly TRBD1 (6 bases). Deletions cut 3 bases from V and 0 bases from J, with 11 bases between. The germline CDR1 and CDR2 sequences are MNHEY and SVGEGT. CDR3 length equals 15 residues. The CDR3 is CASSYYQGMNTEAFF. The CDR3, as DNA: TGTGCCAGCAGTTATTACCAGGGGATGAACACTGAAGCTTTCTTT.

This sequence joins TRBV18 and TRBJ1-1; D might be TRBD1 (6 bases). Trimming shortened V by 4 bases and J by 1 base, and 10 bases separated the two germline ends. There are 14 residues in the CDR3. The germline V gene encodes CDR1 KGHSH and CDR2 LQKENI. CDR3 in DNA: TGTGCCAGCTCACATAAAGGGGGGAACACTGAAGCTTTCTTT. Translating gives CASSHKGGNTEAFF.

In its sample, this clonotype was seen a few times. CDR3 in DNA: TGTGCCAGCTCACCACCGAAAGGGGGGGGTAACACTGAAGCTTTCTTT. Translation: CASSPPKGGGNTEAFF. This sequence joins TRBV18 and TRBJ1-1; perhaps TRBD1 as D (6 bases). Germline V CDR1 and CDR2: KGHSH, LQKENI. The CDR3 runs 16 residues. Trimming shortened V by 0 bases and J by 2 bases, and 13 bases separated the two germline ends.

This clonotype was seen ten or more times. The chain joins TRBV6-2 or TRBV6-3 to TRBJ2-7; a possible D gene is TRBD1 (5 bases). The CDR3 consists of 13 residues. From germline, CDR1 is MNHEY and CDR2 SVGEGT. Trimming removed 10 bases at V and 1 base at J, with 14 bases between. Here the CDR3 reads CATEDTNSYEQYF. The CDR3 DNA sequence: TGTGCCACCGAGGACACCAATTCCTACGAGCAGTACTTC.